This TCR beta chain was identified during a study of long-term antiretroviral therapy in people with HIV. At the level of the study: First collections came about a decade before the 2015 immediate-ART recommendation.

The run of the v3.0 immunoSEQ assay was at survey level. Some clones are missing from TCRdb's copy, which holds only in-frame ones; the method was immunoSEQ multiplex PCR. This table holds under 40,000 clones, about four fifths found once. J gave up 11 bases and V 7 bases, and 10 bases lay outside the gene matches. CDR3 length: 14 residues. Looked up from germline, CDR1 is SGHVT and CDR2 is SQSDAQ. V and J are TRBV7-4 and TRBJ2-5, with 13 positions matching TRBD2. This sequence was found in a man aged 18 to 29 with HIV. The material sequenced was unsorted PBMCs, taken 0.3 years after starting antiretroviral therapy. In nucleotides, the CDR3 is TGTGCCAGCACCTTCGGGACTAGCGGGACAGAGCAGTACTTC. It encodes CASTFGTSGTEQYF.